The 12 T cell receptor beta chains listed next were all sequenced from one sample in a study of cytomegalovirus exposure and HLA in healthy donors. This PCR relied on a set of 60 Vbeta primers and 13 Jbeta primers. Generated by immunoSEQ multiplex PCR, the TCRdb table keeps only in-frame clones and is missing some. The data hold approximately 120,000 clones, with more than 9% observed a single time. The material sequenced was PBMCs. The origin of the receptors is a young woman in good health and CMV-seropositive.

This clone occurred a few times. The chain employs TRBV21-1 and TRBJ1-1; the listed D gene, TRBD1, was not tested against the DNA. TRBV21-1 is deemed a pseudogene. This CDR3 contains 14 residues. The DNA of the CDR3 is TGTGCCAGCATAACCGGGACAGGGAATTCTGAAGCTTTCTTT. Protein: CASITGTGNSEAFF.

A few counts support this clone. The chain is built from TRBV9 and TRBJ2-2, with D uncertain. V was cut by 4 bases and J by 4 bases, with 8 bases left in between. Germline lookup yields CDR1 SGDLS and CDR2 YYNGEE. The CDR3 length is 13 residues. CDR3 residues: CASSPAVTGELFF. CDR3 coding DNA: TGTGCCAGCAGCCCGGCGGTCACCGGGGAGCTGTTTTTT.

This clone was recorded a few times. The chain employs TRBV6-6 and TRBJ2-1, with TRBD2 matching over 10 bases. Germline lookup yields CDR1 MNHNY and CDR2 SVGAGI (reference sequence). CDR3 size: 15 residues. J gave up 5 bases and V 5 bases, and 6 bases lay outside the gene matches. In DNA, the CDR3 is TGTGCCAGCAGTCTGGGACTAGCGCGAAACAATGAGCAGTTCTTC. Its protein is CASSLGLARNNEQFF.

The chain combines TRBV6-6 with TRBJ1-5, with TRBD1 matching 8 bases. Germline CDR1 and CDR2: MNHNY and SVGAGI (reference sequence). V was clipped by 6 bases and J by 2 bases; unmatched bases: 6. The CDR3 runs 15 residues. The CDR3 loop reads CASSLGQGGNQPQHF. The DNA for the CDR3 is TGTGCCAGCAGCTTAGGACAGGGTGGCAATCAGCCCCAGCATTTT.

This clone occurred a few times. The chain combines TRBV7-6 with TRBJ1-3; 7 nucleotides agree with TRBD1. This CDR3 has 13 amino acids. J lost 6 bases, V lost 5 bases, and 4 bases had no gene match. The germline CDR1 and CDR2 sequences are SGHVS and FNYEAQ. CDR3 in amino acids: CASSLGQANTIYF. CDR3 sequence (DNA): TGTGCCAGCAGCCTTGGACAGGCAAACACCATATATTTT.

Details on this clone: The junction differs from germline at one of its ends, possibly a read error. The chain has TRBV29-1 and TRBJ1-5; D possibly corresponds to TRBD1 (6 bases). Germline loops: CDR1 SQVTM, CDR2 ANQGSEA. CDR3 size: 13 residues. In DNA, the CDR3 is TGCAGCGTTGAAAGTAAGGATGGACAGCCCCAGAATTTT. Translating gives CSVESKDGQPQNF.

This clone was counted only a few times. DNA for the CDR3: TGTGCCAGCACTTACGAGGGCAGATTCTATGGCTACACCTTC. As protein: CASTYEGRFYGYTF. V and J are TRBV6-1 and TRBJ1-2, with D unclear. Germline V lookup: CDR1 MNHNS, CDR2 SASEGT. Trimming took off 7 bases at V and 4 bases at J, with 16 bases between the two ends. This CDR3 contains 14 residues.

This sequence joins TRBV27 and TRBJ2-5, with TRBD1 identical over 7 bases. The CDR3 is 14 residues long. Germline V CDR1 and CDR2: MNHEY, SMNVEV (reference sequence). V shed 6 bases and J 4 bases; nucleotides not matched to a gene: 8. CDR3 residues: CASSEWTGGETQYF. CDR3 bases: TGTGCCAGCAGCGAATGGACAGGTGGAGAGACCCAGTACTTC.

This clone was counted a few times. In nucleotides, the CDR3 is TGTGCCAGCAGTTCACCAACAGGGCGCGAGACCCAGTACTTC. It yields the protein CASSSPTGRETQYF. This chain connects TRBV5-6 to TRBJ2-5, with a tentative D call TRBD1 (6 bases). CDR1 is SGHDT and CDR2 is YYEEEE in the germline V gene. The V end was cut by 5 bases, the J end by 5 bases, with 16 bases between. CDR3 length equals 14 residues.

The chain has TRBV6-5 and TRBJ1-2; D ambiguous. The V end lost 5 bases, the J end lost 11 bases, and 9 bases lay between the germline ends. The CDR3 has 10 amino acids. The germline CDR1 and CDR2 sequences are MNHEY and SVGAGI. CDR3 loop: CASSDRGYTF. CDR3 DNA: TGTGCCAGCAGTGACCGGGGTTACACCTTC.

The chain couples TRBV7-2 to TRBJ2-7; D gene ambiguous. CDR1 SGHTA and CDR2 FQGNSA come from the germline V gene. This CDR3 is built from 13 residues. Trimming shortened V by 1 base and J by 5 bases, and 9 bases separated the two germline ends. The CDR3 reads CASSLEIRDEQYF. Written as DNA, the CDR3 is TGTGCCAGCAGCTTAGAGATCCGGGACGAGCAGTACTTC.

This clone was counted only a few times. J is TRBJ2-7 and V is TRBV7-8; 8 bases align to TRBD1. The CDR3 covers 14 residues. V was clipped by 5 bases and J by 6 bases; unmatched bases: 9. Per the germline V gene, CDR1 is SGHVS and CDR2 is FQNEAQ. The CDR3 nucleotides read TGTGCCAGCAGCGTCCCCGGGACAGGCGCCGAGCAGTACTTC. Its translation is CASSVPGTGAEQYF.